Presented here are 26 T cell receptor beta chains from one specimen sequenced in a study of identical twins. A single record per CDR3 protein comes from TCRdb applying MiXCR to the 5' RACE reads. The sample records 1.5 million to 2 million distinct CDR3 sequences, under 35% being singletons. Sequenced: cord blood. The receptors shown here come from a newborn girl in good health.

This clonotype was recorded a few times. The rearrangement uses TRBV20-1 and TRBJ2-1; 12 nucleotides align to TRBD2. CDR1 and CDR2 from the germline V gene are DFQATT and SNEGSKA (reference sequence). After removal of 1 base from V and 7 bases from J, the junction contained 8 bases not matched to a gene. CDR3 length: 16 residues. The CDR3 sequence: CSARGLLAGGRNEQFF. The CDR3 DNA reads TGCAGTGCTAGAGGCCTGCTAGCGGGAGGGCGGAATGAGCAGTTCTTC.

This clonotype was seen ten or more times. CDR3 DNA: TGTGCCAGCAGTTTAGCACTAGCGGGAGAGACCCAGTACTTC. This codes for CASSLALAGETQYF. The V call is TRBV12-3 or TRBV12-4, the J call TRBJ2-5; TRBD2 agrees at 9 bases. V lost 0 bases to trimming and J lost 4 bases; unmatched junction nucleotides: 0. This CDR3 region has 14 residues.

This clonotype was detected only a few times. The chain has TRBV4-1 and TRBJ2-6; 7 bases are a match to TRBD2. With 1 base clipped from V and 0 bases from J, the junction kept 12 bases outside the gene matches. The CDR3 spans 20 residues. Germline V gene lookup returns CDR1 MGHRA and CDR2 YSYEKL. In nucleotides, the CDR3 is TGCGCCAGCAGCCAAGTTCACCGAGCGGGATTGTCCTCTGGGGCCAACGTCCTGACTTTC. Translation gives CASSQVHRAGLSSGANVLTF.

The chain carries TRBV20-1 and TRBJ2-1, with 8 positions matching TRBD2. V shed 4 bases and J 3 bases; nucleotides not matched to a gene: 8. The CDR3 has 15 residues. The germline V gene encodes CDR1 DFQATT and CDR2 SNEGSKA (reference sequence). This chain's CDR3 is CSAIEWRGDYNEQFF. The CDR3 DNA sequence: TGCAGTGCTATTGAGTGGCGGGGGGACTACAATGAGCAGTTCTTC.

The chain couples TRBV20-1 to TRBJ2-7; the match to TRBD2 covers 11 bases. V shed 3 bases and J 12 bases; nucleotides not matched to a gene: 7. This CDR3 region has 12 residues. In germline, CDR1 is DFQATT, CDR2 SNEGSKA (reference sequence). The CDR3 DNA sequence: TGCAGTGCTAGGACGACTAGCGGGGATCCGTACTTC. This translates into CSARTTSGDPYF.

The chain links TRBV7-9 to TRBJ1-1; TRBD1 is a possible D gene (5 bases). The V end was cut by 2 bases, the J end by 1 base, with 20 bases between. The CDR3 runs 18 residues. The germline V gene encodes CDR1 SEHNR and CDR2 FQNEAQ (reference sequence). CDR3 DNA sequence: TGTGCCAGCAGCTTATGGGTCGGGGGGTTCCTAGGGAACACTGAAGCTTTCTTT. Protein: CASSLWVGGFLGNTEAFF. Full variable domain (outside the CDR3, taken from reference TRBV7-9 and TRBJ1-1): DTGVSQNPRHKITKRGQNVTFRCDPISEHNRLYWYRQTLGQGPEFLTYFQNEAQLEKSRLLSDRFSAERPKGSFSTLEIQRTEQGDSAMYLCASSLWVGGFLGNTEAFFGQGTRLTVV.

The chain couples TRBV6-5 to TRBJ1-5; TRBD1 matches at 9 bases. The CDR3 spans 17 residues. Germline CDR1 and CDR2: MNHEY and SVGAGI. V gave up 4 bases and J gave up 5 bases; unmatched junction bases: 12. The CDR3 sequence is CASSWVLTGGSDQPQHF. DNA for the CDR3: TGTGCCAGCAGTTGGGTTCTAACAGGGGGCTCGGATCAGCCCCAGCATTTT.

V and J are TRBV19 and TRBJ2-6, with no clear D. This CDR3 has 15 amino acids. The V gene's germline CDR1 is LNHDA and CDR2 SQIVND (reference sequence). Between the trimmed V and J ends, which lost 4 bases and 0 bases, there was a span of 7 bases. CDR3 DNA sequence: TGTGCCAGTAGTACACAGCTCTCTGGGGCCAACGTCCTGACTTTC. Its protein is CASSTQLSGANVLTF.

This clonotype occurred a few times. The chain joins TRBV28 to TRBJ1-5, with unresolved D. The CDR3 covers 14 residues. Germline CDR1 and CDR2: MDHEN and SYDVKM. V lost 3 bases and J lost 0, with 6 bases in between. CDR3 bases: TGTGCCAGCAGTTTCACCGTTAGCAATCAGCCCCAGCATTTT. Amino acid sequence: CASSFTVSNQPQHF.

In this sample, this clonotype turned up a few times. This chain joins TRBV7-9 and TRBJ1-2; 7 bases are a match to TRBD1. The CDR3 runs 14 residues. Trimming at V came to 4 bases and at J to 4 bases, leaving 6 bases not matched to a gene. In germline, CDR1 is SEHNR, CDR2 FQNEAQ (reference sequence). The CDR3 sequence: CASSWSGTVYGYTF. The DNA of the CDR3 is TGTGCCAGCAGCTGGTCCGGGACAGTCTATGGCTACACCTTC.

The rearrangement joins TRBV19 to TRBJ2-1; D is unclear. The germline V gene encodes CDR1 LNHDA and CDR2 SQIVND (reference sequence). With 7 bases removed from V and 9 bases from J, the gap between germline ends came to 13 bases. This CDR3 spans 12 amino acids. CDR3 loop: CASTSARSEQFF. CDR3 nucleotide sequence: TGTGCCAGTACAAGCGCGAGGAGTGAGCAGTTCTTC.

This clonotype was detected many times. The chain employs TRBV20-1 and TRBJ2-7; possibly TRBD1 for D (5 bases). The germline V gene has CDR1 DFQATT and CDR2 SNEGSKA (reference sequence). The CDR3 is made up of 13 amino acids. With 3 bases removed from V and 0 bases from J, the gap between germline ends came to 9 bases. CDR3 region: CSASRESSYEQYF. The CDR3 DNA follows: TGCAGTGCTAGCAGGGAAAGCTCCTACGAGCAGTACTTC.

V is TRBV28 and J is TRBJ2-2; D is perhaps TRBD2 (5 bases). CDR3 length: 18 residues. Germline lookup yields CDR1 MDHEN and CDR2 SYDVKM. V was trimmed by 5 bases and J by 8 bases, leaving 27 bases between them. The CDR3, as DNA: TGTGCCAGCAGTCTCCTACTAGTCGGCCTAGGCTATGAAGGGGAGCTGTTTTTT. Translating gives CASSLLLVGLGYEGELFF.

The chain has TRBV27 and TRBJ1-6, with a weak D call TRBD1 (6 bases). Germline lookup yields CDR1 MNHEY and CDR2 SMNVEV (reference sequence). This CDR3 has 14 amino acids. Trimming took off 5 bases at V and 9 bases at J, with 14 bases between the two ends. The CDR3 nucleotides are TGTGCCAGCAGTATCGACAGGCCAATTTCACCCCTCCACTTT. Its protein product is CASSIDRPISPLHF.

Many counts were recorded for this clonotype. The chain uses TRBV29-1 and TRBJ1-2; D remains unclear. The CDR3 runs to 13 residues. The V gene lost 4 bases and the J gene lost 4 bases, with 13 bases spanning the gap. Germline V CDR1 and CDR2: SQVTM, ANQGSEA. The DNA of the CDR3 is TGCAGCGTTGGCCAGGACCCCTTCTATGGCTACACCTTC. It codes for CSVGQDPFYGYTF.

This clonotype has just a few counts. The chain recombines TRBV27 with TRBJ2-5; 9 bases line up with TRBD2. CDR1 and CDR2 (germline): MNHEY, SMNVEV (reference sequence). The CDR3 spans 16 residues. V was pared by 2 bases and J by 2 bases, with 6 bases of the junction left unmatched. CDR3 nucleotides: TGTGCCAGCAGTTTACTTCCAGCGGGAGGTCAAGAGACCCAGTACTTC. It encodes CASSLLPAGGQETQYF.

There are a few counts of this clonotype. The genes are TRBV27 and TRBJ2-7; tentative D call: TRBD2 (5 bases). The CDR3 has 15 residues. CDR1 is MNHEY and CDR2 is SMNVEV in the germline V gene (reference sequence). The germline V and J ends were trimmed by 6 bases and 0 bases, with 15 bases remaining between them. DNA for the CDR3: TGTGCCAGCAGCCGAATCCTACGGGGCTCCTACGAGCAGTACTTC. Translating gives CASSRILRGSYEQYF.

The chain uses TRBV18 and TRBJ2-5, with D hard to call. Trimming took off 3 bases at V and 11 bases at J, with 16 bases between the two ends. This CDR3 has 13 amino acids. The germline V gene encodes CDR1 KGHSH and CDR2 LQKENI. As DNA, the CDR3 is TGTGCCAGCTCACCTAATGGATTCTCAGAGCAGTACTTC. Translated, it gives CASSPNGFSEQYF.

The CDR3 spells CASSKEKRIPGANVLTF. The CDR3 nucleotides read TGTGCCAGCAGCAAAGAAAAAAGGATACCTGGGGCCAACGTCCTGACTTTC. This chain uses TRBV21-1 with TRBJ2-6. TRBV21-1 is noted as a pseudogene. The CDR3 spans 17 residues.

This clonotype was counted only a few times. V and J are TRBV20-1 and TRBJ1-2, with D possibly matching TRBD1 (5 bases). Trimming took off 3 bases at V and 6 bases at J, with 14 bases between the two ends. The CDR3 spans 13 residues. Germline-derived CDR1 and CDR2 are DFQATT and SNEGSKA (reference sequence). CDR3 DNA sequence: TGCAGTGCTAGGGCCCAGGGAACAGATGGCTACACCTTC. Its translation: CSARAQGTDGYTF.

This clonotype was detected a few times. The rearrangement joins TRBV20-1 to TRBJ1-2; TRBD1 aligns across 7 bases. Germline trimming cut 3 bases from V and 3 bases from J; bases unmatched to any gene: 4. Germline-derived CDR1 and CDR2 are DFQATT and SNEGSKA (reference sequence). The CDR3 sequence is 13 residues long. The chain's CDR3 is CSARKGADYGYTF. The DNA for the CDR3 is TGCAGTGCTAGGAAGGGGGCGGACTATGGCTACACCTTC.

The chain employs TRBV4-1 and TRBJ2-2; TRBD1 is a possible D gene (6 bases). Germline loops: CDR1 MGHRA, CDR2 YSYEKL. This CDR3 has 15 amino acids. V gave up 1 base and J gave up 7 bases, with 13 bases separating them. CDR3 amino acids: CASSQGLRGGGELFF. Written as DNA, the CDR3 is TGCGCCAGCAGCCAAGGTCTTCGAGGGGGCGGGGAGCTGTTTTTT.

This clonotype has a handful of counts. The gene calls are TRBV28 and TRBJ2-7, with D possibly TRBD1 on 5 matching bases. The ends were cut back, 9 bases at V and 2 bases at J, with 17 bases in the middle. Germline CDR1 is MDHEN and CDR2 is SYDVKM. The CDR3 has 14 amino acids. The CDR3 region has the DNA TGTGCCAGGACTCCTGGCAGGGTGGCCTACGAGCAGTACTTC. This translates into CARTPGRVAYEQYF. The entire variable domain, with the rest obtained from reference TRBV28 and TRBJ2-7, is as follows: DVKVTQSSRYLVKRTGEKVFLECVQDMDHENMFWYRQDPGLGLRLIYFSYDVKMKEKGDIPEGYSVSREKKERFSLILESASTNQTSMYLCARTPGRVAYEQYFGPGTRLTVT.

This clonotype has just a few counts. The V gene is TRBV28, the J gene TRBJ2-1, with D unresolved. Per germline, CDR1 MDHEN and CDR2 SYDVKM. V lost 8 bases, J lost 2 bases, and 10 bases lay in between. The CDR3 totals 13 residues. This CDR3 is CASALLTYNEQFF. In DNA, the CDR3 is TGTGCCAGCGCGCTCCTCACCTACAATGAGCAGTTCTTC.

The chain employs TRBV29-1 and TRBJ1-1, with D hard to call. The germline V gene encodes CDR1 SQVTM and CDR2 ANQGSEA. The CDR3 contains 11 residues. CDR3 region: CNVATRTEAFF. The CDR3 DNA reads as TGCAACGTCGCTACCCGCACTGAAGCTTTCTTT.

The V gene is TRBV3-1, the J gene TRBJ1-5; D gene ambiguous. Germline CDR1 and CDR2: LGHDT and YNNKEL (reference sequence). The V and J ends lost 1 base and 3 bases respectively, with 13 bases between them. The CDR3 spans 16 residues. Here the CDR3 DNA reads TGTGCCAGCAGCCAAGGTTGGGTTTCGCTCAATCAGCCCCAGCATTTT. This codes for CASSQGWVSLNQPQHF.